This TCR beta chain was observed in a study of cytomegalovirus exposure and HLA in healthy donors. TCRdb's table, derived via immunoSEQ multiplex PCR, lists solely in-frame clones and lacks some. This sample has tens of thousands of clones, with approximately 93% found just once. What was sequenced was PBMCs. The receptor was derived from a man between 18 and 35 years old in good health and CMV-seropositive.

CDR3 nucleotides: TGTGCCAGCAGCGCCACCGGGACAGGGTCCTACGAGCAGTACTTC. As protein: CASSATGTGSYEQYF. The genes are TRBV7-9 and TRBJ2-7, with 9 bases aligning to TRBD1. In germline, CDR1 is SEHNR, CDR2 FQNEAQ (reference sequence). Trimming removed 5 bases from V and 1 base from J; junction bases left unmatched: 6. The CDR3 extends over 15 amino acids.